This entry lists 5 T cell receptor beta chains sequenced from one sample in a study of blood T cell repertoires in COVID-19. Here immunoSEQ multiplex PCR was the method, and the copy in TCRdb shows in-frame clones only, minus some. The sample carries roughly 120,000 clones, around 90% recorded once. The sequenced sample was peripheral blood. These TCRs come from a human donor in a cohort sampled during active COVID-19.

The chain is built from TRBV5-8 and TRBJ1-5, with a weak D call TRBD1 (5 bases). V gave up 5 bases and J gave up 4 bases, with 16 bases separating them. CDR1 SGHTS and CDR2 YDEGEE come from the germline V gene. This CDR3 has 15 amino acids. The CDR3 DNA reads TGTGCCAGCAGTCCTGACATTGGGGCTAATCAGCCCCAGCATTTT. It specifies CASSPDIGANQPQHF. Complete variable domain (other parts from reference TRBV5-8 and TRBJ1-5): EAGVTQSPTHLIKTRGQQATLRCSPISGHTSVYWYQQALGLGLQFLLWYDEGEERNRGNFPPRFSGRQFPNYSSELNVNALELEDSALYLCASSPDIGANQPQHFGDGTRLSIL.

The chain links TRBV10-3 to TRBJ2-5; tentatively, D is TRBD1 (6 bases). Deletions cut 0 bases from V and 2 bases from J, with 13 bases between. Germline V gene lookup returns CDR1 ENHRY and CDR2 SYGVKD. The CDR3 runs to 16 residues. The CDR3 nucleotides read TGTGCCATCAGTGAGTCCTCCACAGGGTCGCAAGAGACCCAGTACTTC. It yields the protein CAISESSTGSQETQYF.

The CDR3 is CASSPRDRTNTGELFF. The CDR3 DNA reads as TGTGCCAGCAGCCCGCGGGACAGGACGAACACCGGGGAGCTGTTTTTT. The chain has TRBV3-1 (or the pseudogene TRBV3-2) and TRBJ2-2, with TRBD1 matching over 8 bases. Germline V CDR1 and CDR2: LGHDT, YNNKEL (reference sequence). V lost 4 bases to trimming and J lost 0 bases; unmatched junction nucleotides: 4. CDR3 size: 16 residues.

The gene calls are TRBV24-1 and TRBJ2-1; tentative D call: TRBD2 (6 bases). Trimming took off 0 bases at V and 15 bases at J, with 14 bases between the two ends. This CDR3 spans 13 amino acids. Per germline, CDR1 KGHDR and CDR2 SFDVKD. CDR3 DNA sequence: TGTGCCACCAGTGATTTGCAAGGCGGGGTACGGTTCTTC. Protein product: CATSDLQGGVRFF.

The genes are TRBV18 and TRBJ2-3; 14 positions match TRBD2. This CDR3 comprises 15 residues. V lost 5 bases to trimming and J lost 7 bases; unmatched junction nucleotides: 5. CDR1 and CDR2 (germline): KGHSH, LQKENI. The CDR3 spells CASSGTSGSGNTQYF. DNA for the CDR3: TGTGCCAGCTCAGGGACTAGCGGGAGTGGTAATACGCAGTATTTT.